This T cell receptor (beta chain) stems from a study of blood T cell repertoires in COVID-19 (dated by TCRdb to 2018 to 2020). Study-wide context: Samples from collaborators originated in the United States, Italy and Spain and spanned both the acute and convalescent phases of COVID-19. The prospective study material was composed of cDNA or gDNA derived from T cells, B-cell-depleted T cells, or PBMCs. The dataset comprised deeply sampled blood TCRbeta repertoires from subjects exposed to, actively infected with, or recovered from COVID-19. The repertoires were released in a freely available public database meant as a resource for research on the immune response to SARS-CoV-2. Samples came from the ongoing ImmuneRACE study (first 160 participants) plus 1,254 subjects from 6 global collaborators. Sample metadata almost always included a de-identified subject ID, COVID-19 status, age in years and sex. Where HLA class I and class II types were available, the types were taken from metadata supplied by the sample provider, not from assay-based typing. The investigation overall reported the following: The amount of clinical and demographic metadata varied by source and participant and was provided uncurated.

The immunoSEQ Assay, a bias-controlled multiplex PCR, was used to amplify TCRbeta CDR3 regions from genomic DNA. In the original analysis: The number of nucleated cells in each sample was estimated from the amplification of reference gene primers within the assay. To quantify the absolute abundance of each unique TCRbeta CDR3 rearrangement, sequence reads were collapsed and filtered. For each sample, productive Simpson clonality was calculated as the square root of Simpson's diversity index across productive rearrangements. TCRdb retrieved this table from immuneACCESS and kept in-frame rearrangements only. Not all clones are present; in checked studies, unresolved V genes account for under half, and no reason is known for the remainder. V, J and clone size are those of that table, while D and trimming were read from the DNA. This sample has just over 250,000 clones in its table, and about 91% of those were observed once. The biggest ten clones account for approximately 2.6% of the sample.

As regards this clone: No cognate antigen has been identified for it. No much larger clone exists at a distance of one base, and base qualities are not known.

From a lookup of the germline V gene, CDR1 and CDR2 are SGHRS and YFSETQ. V trim: 3 bases; J trim: 6 bases; unmatched bases: 3. Counted from cysteine to phenylalanine, this CDR3 has 13 amino acids. Only CDR3 DNA is held: 39 bases, read in frame from base 1. In Seattle, one collaborating source enrolled patients while the infection was active and tracked those patients longitudinally over the course of disease. Whole blood was collected in K2EDTA tubes by collaborating institutions according to the institutions' own protocols. For TCRbeta analysis, collaborators shipped samples as frozen whole blood, isolated PBMCs, or DNA extracted from either of those sample types.

Recombination connected TRBV5-1 to TRBJ2-7; 10 middle bases align to TRBD2. The TCR was taken from a young adult with COVID-19, enrolled during active disease. The sequenced material came from peripheral blood. The sequence in DNA is TGCGCCAGCAGCTCGGGGACTAGCGTCGAGCAGTACTTC. This codes for CASSSGTSVEQYF.